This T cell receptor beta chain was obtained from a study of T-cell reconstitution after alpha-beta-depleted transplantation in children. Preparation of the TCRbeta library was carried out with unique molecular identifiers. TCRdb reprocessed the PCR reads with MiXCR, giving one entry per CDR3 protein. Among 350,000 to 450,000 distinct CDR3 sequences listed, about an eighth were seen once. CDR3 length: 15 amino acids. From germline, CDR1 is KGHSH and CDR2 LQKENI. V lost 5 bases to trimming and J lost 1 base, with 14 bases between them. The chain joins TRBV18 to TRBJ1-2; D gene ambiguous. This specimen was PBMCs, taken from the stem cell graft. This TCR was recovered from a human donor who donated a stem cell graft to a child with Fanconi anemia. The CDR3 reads CASSLNEGDNYGYTF. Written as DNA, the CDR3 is TGTGCCAGCTCATTAAATGAAGGCGATAACTATGGCTACACCTTC.